This TCR beta chain was identified in a study of cytomegalovirus exposure and HLA in healthy donors (dated by TCRdb to about 2017). Regarding the study in general: In an earlier analysis of some 550 of the donors, approximately 300 Gb of sequence data and 90 million to 120 million unique TCR beta sequences from about 190 million T cells were reported. Among several hundred genotyped donors of the cohort, an average of about 240,000 unique TCR beta nucleotide sequences was sequenced per donor, of which about 20% were non-productive. Approximately 300 gigabases of sequencing data and tens of millions of unique TCR sequences were included in an early release covering around 650 HLA-typed donors. In an earlier analysis of more than 550 of the donors, high-throughput TCR beta sequencing was used to judge whether each TCR beta V gene segment behaved as functional or pseudogenic. Because of strong linkage in the cohort, roughly five DR-DQ haplotypes were treated as single units for association and clustering. Using immunosequencing, the study profiled T cell repertoires from around 670 subjects and related those repertoires to cytomegalovirus serostatus. The later analysis used no new phenotypic data to find candidate immune exposures, relying instead on TCR beta sequences and their occurrence across donors. HLA typing included class I and class II loci at four-digit resolution. Typing coverage differed by locus: A, B, C, DRB1 and DQB1 were typed in about 620-640 donors, DQA1 in 522, DPA1 in some 570, and DPB1 in just under 490. Of the roughly 410 genotyped donors, roughly 76% were placed in the genetic ancestry cluster associated with self-reported Caucasian donors. High-throughput TCR immunosequencing, statistical association of individual TCRs with disease status, and machine learning were combined to predict cytomegalovirus infection status. Donor age, sex, ethnicity and CMV serostatus were collected together with the repertoire data. In a later analysis, previously published TCR beta repertoires from about 640 donors were re-analyzed and high-resolution HLA genotyping was added so that TCR occurrence patterns could be studied. A separate validation cohort of 90 to 150 different subjects was used in addition to the roughly 620-subject first cohort. Every discovery cohort repertoire had been produced on one sequencing platform. The aim of the study was to test whether cataloging public T cell receptors could identify signatures of past pathogen exposure. A later genetic analysis used genome-wide SNP genotypes for about 55% of the 666 donors, treating that subset as a discovery cohort. What the work shows at the level of the full study, not this receptor alone: A later genetic analysis reported fewer N-insertions in productive TCRs among donors in an Asian-associated ancestry cluster than the roughly 620-donor mean. The presence/absence analyses assumed that sequencing depth was roughly uniform across donors, and that assumption may not be true. In vitro tests confirmed that a few of the cytomegalovirus-associated TCR beta chains recognize cytomegalovirus antigens. CMV serostatus was the only immune exposure information available for the cohort. Because the 87-base-pair reads could not distinguish some IMGT-functional V segments, including TRBV6-2 and TRBV6-3, those segments were excluded. A further reported finding was that TCR beta sequences accurately predicted the HLA-A and HLA-B alleles for most subjects in the first cohort. In an earlier analysis of roughly 560 of the donors, most TCR beta V segments were observed in productive rearrangements about 90% or about 30% of the time, broadly matching IMGT annotations. In this cohort, only TCR beta chains were sequenced, and detectable features were limited by the absence of alpha or paired-chain data. When HLA alleles, especially DR and DQ, strongly co-occurred, attributing TCR associations to individual alleles was difficult. The authors suggested that the approach could potentially be extended to other disease states and immunological phenotypes. A later analysis found that HLA-associated TCR beta chains were more clonally expanded and had lower generation probabilities than equally common non-associated chains. In both the original and validation cohorts, the classifier was reported to diagnose cytomegalovirus status with high specificity and sensitivity. A later analysis associated around 16,000 TCR beta sequences with specific HLA alleles at a false discovery rate of 0.05. Because counts were too low, about 17 rarely observed V segments, including chromosome 9 orphons, were excluded from the earlier analysis of under 650 of the donors. Correlated functional status among segregating V segments might reflect linkage disequilibrium, but an unknown experimental factor could not be ruled out. A total of fewer than 200 TCR beta chains were listed by the study as associated with cytomegalovirus. While some public TCRs were present in many individuals, most TCR sequences turned up only very rarely across donors. A cluster of highly shared sequence variants was judged likely to represent a technical artifact of the sequencing pipeline. An association between a missense DCLRE1C variant and V-gene and J-gene trimming of TCR beta chains was found in a later genetic analysis and replicated in an independent cohort. A later analysis found that TCR association rates varied across HLA loci, with DRB1 alleles showing the most associated TCRs and HLA-C alleles the fewest. A later analysis found that most CMV-associated TCR beta chains appeared HLA-restricted, with HLA associations seemingly driven largely by CMV exposure. HLA typing was unavailable for some donors at each locus, so association tests used only the typed subset. In a later analysis, several top co-occurrence clusters were reported to appear linked to parvovirus B19, influenza, CMV and Epstein-Barr virus.

Preparation of the library involved the immunoSEQ multiplex PCR assay. A mixture of 60 forward primers for TCR Vbeta segments and 13 reverse primers for TCR Jbeta segments was used in the multiplex PCR. A multiplex PCR assay on genomic DNA amplified the CDR3 region of rearranged TCR beta genes. The amplified TCR beta libraries were sequenced on the Illumina HiSeq System as 87-base-pair reads. The published analysis was carried out like this. A later analysis tallied tens of millions of unique TCR beta chains across the 700 or so repertoires, and approximately 12 million of those chains were shared by two or more donors. A nearest-neighbor algorithm error-corrected the raw reads and collapsed the reads into unique sequences, merging closely related sequences to remove PCR and sequencing errors. CDR3 sequences were aligned to IMGT reference sequences to assign V, D and J gene segments. For a sequence to be retained, a match of at least six nucleotides to both a V gene segment and a J gene segment was required. Rearrangements were called productive when the CDR3 lacked stop codons and stayed in frame with V and J; all others were non-productive. CDR3 was defined according to IMGT convention as the region running from the second conserved V-encoded cysteine to the conserved J-encoded phenylalanine. The earlier analysis of about 590 of the donors excluded sequences that lacked an unambiguous match to a single V gene segment. In an earlier analysis of more than 500 of the donors, a V segment was called functional when productive rearrangements were above 56.7%, and segregating when the standard deviation between donors exceeded 5%. A statistical classification framework was built for diagnosing cytomegalovirus status from the catalog of TCR beta chain sequences. In a later analysis, TCR nucleotide sequences were compared against IMGT/GENE-DB human TR gene sequences so that V and J genes could be assigned. The TCRdist pipeline was used in a later analysis to assign CDR3 sequences and most-parsimonious VDJ recombination scenarios. A later analysis defined each TCR beta chain by its CDR3 amino acid sequence plus V-gene family, and excluded reads lacking a unique V-gene family. A later analysis removed 592 highly shared, low-generation-probability nucleotide sequences to deal with suspected cross-contamination and a sequencing artifact. In a later analysis, a clonal expansion index for each public chain was calculated from normalized within-repertoire ranks of inferred template counts. Generation probabilities in a later analysis came from a VDJ recombination model fitted to out-of-frame rearrangements, and those results were checked against IGoR. In a later analysis, TCR-TCR, TCR-HLA and TCR-CMV co-occurrence was scored with hypergeometric tests, and a repertoire-size bias correction was applied to TCR pairs. A later analysis estimated false discovery rates by permuting HLA or CMV assignments 20 times. A later analysis grouped co-occurring TCRs with DBSCAN, adding TCRdist sequence similarity when clustering within HLA-allele-positive subsets. Co-occurrence clustering excluded repertoires with fewer than 30,000 or more than 120,000 public chains, plus five with anomalous nucleotide sharing. TCRdb limited this immuneACCESS table to in-frame rearrangements with V and J called. A share of clones is missing; checked studies link under half to unresolved V genes, and the rest is unexplained. V and J calls and clone size are those listed in that table; D and trimming were worked out from the DNA. This sample holds around 190,000 clones; around 80% were observed only once. About 1.7% of the sample is taken by the ten largest.

This clone was detected only once. The antigen it recognizes is unknown. At one end the junction does not follow the germline gene, possibly because of a read error. In total, approximately 700 healthy bone marrow donors made up the cohort. At the time of sampling, every cohort member was nominally healthy, though immune exposures that went unrecorded were likely present. The donor tested CMV seropositive, placing the donor among the 289 seropositive members of the cohort. A peripheral blood sample was provided by each donor, and peripheral blood mononuclear cells were used for TCR beta sequencing. Genomic DNA extraction from the blood cell samples was performed with the Qiagen DNeasy Blood Extraction Kit. The CDR3 runs 17 amino acids, cysteine and phenylalanine included. Of all the DNA, just the CDR3 is kept, 51 bases in frame from base 1. CDR1 and CDR2 are drawn from the germline V gene (reference sequence): SEHNR, FQNEAQ.

The rearrangement combines TRBV7-9 with TRBJ1-3; 9 of the junction bases match TRBD1. This TCR came from a man aged 40-55 years in good health and CMV-seropositive. Sequencing input: PBMCs. CDR3 reads: CSSSPPDRGLSGNTIYF. The DNA sequence is given as TGTTCCAGCAGCCCACCGGACAGGGGACTCTCTGGAAACACCATATATTTT.